A single sample gave rise to the 26 T cell receptor beta chains below, sequenced in a study of cytomegalovirus exposure and HLA in healthy donors. The PCR contained 60 Vbeta and 13 Jbeta primers. Data came from immunoSEQ multiplex PCR; TCRdb stores just in-frame clones and leaves some out. The profile covers 250,000 to 350,000 clones, with 80% appearing a single time and about 0.3% taken by the ten largest. The sample taken for sequencing was PBMCs. The receptors originated from a girl between 2 and 10 years old in good health and CMV-seronegative.

V is TRBV9 and J is TRBJ2-1, with 10 bases identical to TRBD2. CDR1 is SGDLS and CDR2 is YYNGEE in the germline V gene. The CDR3 has 19 amino acids. V was pared by 0 bases and J by 7 bases, with 16 bases of the junction left unmatched. CDR3 bases: TGTGCCAGCAGCGTAGCTGGGGATCCTGTACTAGCGGGAAGGAATGAGCAGTTCTTC. Translating it yields CASSVAGDPVLAGRNEQFF.

This clone was counted a few times. V is TRBV12-5 and J is TRBJ1-3, with a tentative D call TRBD1 (6 bases). The CDR3 has 18 amino acids. CDR1 and CDR2 from the germline V gene are LGHNT and FRNRAP. The germline V and J ends were trimmed by 0 bases and 4 bases, with 19 bases remaining between them. The CDR3 reads CASGLVIQGRGYGNTIYF. As DNA, the CDR3 is TGTGCTAGTGGTTTGGTCATACAGGGAAGGGGATACGGAAACACCATATATTTT.

The genes are TRBV14 and TRBJ2-1; 9 bases map to TRBD2. Trimming took 3 bases from V and 4 from J; bases not matched to a gene: 7. Germline loops: CDR1 SGHDN, CDR2 FVKESK. This CDR3 comprises 16 residues. The CDR3 loop reads CASSQLAGVFYNEQFF. The CDR3 DNA reads TGTGCCAGCAGCCAGTTAGCGGGAGTATTTTACAATGAGCAGTTCTTC.

The chain uses TRBV14 and TRBJ1-6; no definite D call. Germline loops: CDR1 SGHDN, CDR2 FVKESK. The CDR3 is 12 residues long. V dropped 4 bases and J dropped 11 bases, with 9 bases sitting between them. CDR3 loop: CASSPLSAPLHF. In nucleotides, the CDR3 is TGTGCCAGCAGCCCCCTTTCGGCACCCCTCCACTTT. The entire variable domain, with the rest obtained from reference TRBV14 and TRBJ1-6, is as follows: EAGVTQFPSHSVIEKGQTVTLRCDPISGHDNLYWYRRVMGKEIKFLLHFVKESKQDESGMPNNRFLAERTGGTYSTLKVQPAELEDSGVYFCASSPLSAPLHFGNGTRLTVT.

The rearrangement joins TRBV16 to TRBJ2-3; 14 bases fit TRBD2. CDR1 is KGHSY and CDR2 is FQNENV in the germline V gene. This CDR3 is 17 amino acids long. V gave up 3 bases and J gave up 5 bases; unmatched junction bases: 7. For the CDR3, the DNA is TGTGCCAGCAGCCAGGGACTAGCGGGAGCGGTGGAAGATACGCAGTATTTT. This translates into CASSQGLAGAVEDTQYF.

The rearrangement links TRBV29-1 to TRBJ2-7, with D tentatively TRBD1 (5 bases). CDR1 is SQVTM and CDR2 is ANQGSEA in the germline V gene. CDR3 size: 11 residues. Trimming cost V 1 base and J 5 bases, with 6 bases left between them. DNA for the CDR3: TGCAGCGTTGAAGCAGGGAACGAGCAGTACTTC. It encodes CSVEAGNEQYF.

The V gene is TRBV5-1, the J gene TRBJ1-1; D is ambiguous. The CDR3 consists of 17 residues. Trimming stripped 4 bases from V and 1 base from J, with 20 bases between. Germline lookup yields CDR1 SGHRS and CDR2 YFSETQ. In nucleotides, the CDR3 is TGCGCCAGCAGCACAAAACCGGGAGATATGAGGAACACTGAAGCTTTCTTT. It yields the protein CASSTKPGDMRNTEAFF.

The rearrangement links TRBV15 to TRBJ2-3, with 10 bases identical to TRBD2. The length of the CDR3 is 13 residues. The V and J ends lost 6 bases and 4 bases, in that order; junction bases with no gene match: 1. Germline V gene data show CDR1 as LNHNV and CDR2 as YYDKDF (reference sequence). CDR3 DNA: TGTGCCACCAGGACTAGCGGGTCAGATACGCAGTATTTT. Amino acid sequence: CATRTSGSDTQYF.

The chain is built from TRBV6-5 and TRBJ2-5, with 14 nucleotides matching TRBD2. The V and J ends lost 4 bases and 5 bases, in that order; junction bases with no gene match: 3. CDR1 and CDR2 from the germline V gene are MNHEY and SVGAGI. The CDR3 length is 15 residues. CDR3 nucleotides: TGTGCCAGCAGTTCGGGACTAGCGGGAGATGAGACCCAGTACTTC. Translation: CASSSGLAGDETQYF.

This clone was counted once. The chain carries TRBV25-1 and TRBJ2-1, with 7 bases fitting TRBD2. This CDR3 spans 16 amino acids. J lost 2 bases, V lost 4 bases, and 8 bases had no gene match. Germline loops: CDR1 MGHDK, CDR2 SYGVNS. In DNA form, the CDR3 reads TGTGCCAGCAGTGTGCCCCAGGGACTACCCTACAATGAGCAGTTCTTC. It yields the protein CASSVPQGLPYNEQFF. Combining the CDR3 with reference TRBV25-1 and TRBJ2-1 gives the whole variable domain EADIYQTPRYLVIGTGKKITLECSQTMGHDKMYWYQQDPGMELHLIHYSYGVNSTEKGDLSSESTVSRIRTEHFPLTLESARPSHTSQYLCASSVPQGLPYNEQFFGPGTRLTVL.

The chain recombines TRBV5-1 with TRBJ1-2; 7 bases are a match to TRBD1. The germline V gene has CDR1 SGHRS and CDR2 YFSETQ. The CDR3 is 16 amino acids. Trimming took 4 bases from V and 5 from J; bases not matched to a gene: 14. The CDR3 here is CASSDSHGTTGYGYTF. For the CDR3, the DNA is TGCGCCAGCAGCGATTCGCACGGGACGACAGGGTATGGCTACACCTTC.

The J gene is TRBJ1-1, the V gene TRBV2, with no clear D. This CDR3 has 14 amino acids. Germline CDR1 is SNHLY and CDR2 is FYNNEI. With 11 bases removed from V and 0 bases from J, the gap between germline ends came to 16 bases. CDR3 loop: CADIPIGLNTEAFF. The CDR3 DNA reads TGTGCCGACATCCCCATCGGCCTGAACACTGAAGCTTTCTTT.

The gene calls are TRBV6-5 and TRBJ2-1; D not certain. The V and J ends lost 5 bases and 5 bases respectively, with 4 bases between them. CDR3 length: 11 amino acids. Germline CDR1 reads MNHEY; CDR2 reads SVGAGI. The chain's CDR3 is CASSRNNEQFF. CDR3 nucleotide sequence: TGTGCCAGCAGTCGTAACAATGAGCAGTTCTTC.

This clone is a singleton in its sample. V usage is TRBV18 and J usage is TRBJ2-1, with D possibly TRBD1 on 5 matching bases. V was trimmed by 6 bases and J by 1 base, leaving 10 bases between them. This CDR3 comprises 14 residues. Germline CDR1 is KGHSH and CDR2 is LQKENI. The CDR3: CASSQGPSYNEQFF. The CDR3 DNA follows: TGTGCCAGCTCCCAGGGTCCTTCCTACAATGAGCAGTTCTTC. The whole variable domain, filled in from reference TRBV18 and TRBJ2-1, reads NAGVMQNPRHLVRRRGQEARLRCSPMKGHSHVYWYRQLPEEGLKFMVYLQKENIIDESGMPKERFSAEFPKEGPSILRIQQVVRGDSAAYFCASSQGPSYNEQFFGPGTRLTVL.

The rearrangement joins TRBV7-3 to TRBJ2-7; weak D call: TRBD2 (6 bases). The CDR3 spans 15 residues. The V end was cut by 2 bases, the J end by 5 bases, with 16 bases between. From germline, CDR1 is SGHTA and CDR2 FQGTGA. CDR3: CASSLGGSPTNEQYF. In DNA form, the CDR3 reads TGTGCCAGCAGCTTAGGAGGGAGCCCGACTAACGAGCAGTACTTC.

The V and J genes are TRBV6-6 and TRBJ1-5, with no clear D. V was pared by 8 bases and J by 7 bases, with 15 bases between. This CDR3 region has 13 residues. Germline V gene data show CDR1 as MNHNY and CDR2 as SVGAGI (reference sequence). CDR3 coding DNA: TGTGCCAGCCGGGGAGCGCATACGCAGCCCCAGCATTTT. Encoded protein: CASRGAHTQPQHF.

V usage is TRBV5-1 and J usage is TRBJ1-5; 9 nucleotides match TRBD1. V shed 4 bases and J 3 bases; nucleotides not matched to a gene: 8. The CDR3 is 16 residues long. The germline CDR1 and CDR2 sequences are SGHRS and YFSETQ. DNA of the CDR3: TGCGCCAGCAGCGCTACCGGGACAGGGCTCAATCAGCCCCAGCATTTT. It codes for CASSATGTGLNQPQHF.

The J gene is TRBJ2-7, the V gene TRBV5-1, with TRBD1 identical over 8 bases. The length of the CDR3 is 15 residues. CDR1 SGHRS and CDR2 YFSETQ come from the germline V gene. The V gene end was trimmed by 0 bases and the J gene end by 3 bases; junction bases not matched to a gene: 5. This chain's CDR3 is CASSLVGDRYYEQYF. Here the CDR3 DNA reads TGCGCCAGCAGCTTGGTAGGGGACAGGTACTACGAGCAGTACTTC.

The chain couples TRBV6-1 to TRBJ2-1, with unresolved D. With 7 bases removed from V and 5 bases from J, the gap between germline ends came to 15 bases. The V gene's germline CDR1 is MNHNS and CDR2 SASEGT. The CDR3 consists of 14 residues. This CDR3 reads CASISSFGDNEQFF. The CDR3 DNA reads as TGTGCCAGCATCAGTTCTTTCGGAGACAATGAGCAGTTCTTC.

V is TRBV30 and J is TRBJ1-2; TRBD1 is a possible D gene (5 bases). V lost 4 bases to trimming and J lost 4 bases, with 10 bases between them. Germline V CDR1 and CDR2: GTSNPN, SVGIG (reference sequence). The CDR3 is 12 residues long. The CDR3 here is CAWTGRSYGYTF. The CDR3 DNA reads as TGTGCCTGGACAGGGCGATCCTATGGCTACACCTTC.

The chain recombines TRBV19 with TRBJ2-3, with TRBD2 identical over 7 bases. CDR1 is LNHDA and CDR2 is SQIVND in the germline V gene (reference sequence). The CDR3 is made up of 16 amino acids. V lost 7 bases to trimming and J lost 6 bases; unmatched junction nucleotides: 16. This CDR3 is CASTYSRGGQQDTQYF. CDR3 in DNA: TGTGCCAGTACCTACTCTCGCGGGGGTCAACAGGATACGCAGTATTTT.

V usage is TRBV29-1 and J usage is TRBJ1-4, with D hard to call. The CDR3 is 13 residues long. Per the germline V gene, CDR1 is SQVTM and CDR2 is ANQGSEA. Trimming pared 4 bases from V and 7 bases from J, leaving 13 bases between. CDR3 sequence: CSVVEPQSEKLFF. CDR3 bases: TGCAGCGTTGTAGAGCCCCAGTCTGAAAAACTGTTTTTT.

The rearrangement links TRBV5-1 to TRBJ1-1, with D possibly being TRBD1 (5 bases). This CDR3 region has 16 residues. V lost 0 bases and J lost 1, with 13 bases in between. Germline V lookup: CDR1 SGHRS, CDR2 YFSETQ. CDR3 coding DNA: TGCGCCAGCAGCTTGGACGCCAGGGCACAGAACACTGAAGCTTTCTTT. Its protein is CASSLDARAQNTEAFF.

Of note for this clone: Sequence at one end of the junction differs from germline and may be a read error. Other DNA sequences in the same sample also yield this CDR3. V gene TRBV28 combines with J gene TRBJ1-2; a weak D match, TRBD1 (5 bases). The germline gives CDR1 MDHEN, CDR2 SYDVKM. The CDR3 runs to 15 residues. CDR3 DNA: TGTGCCAGCAGTTTGGGGTGGGGGGAGTTAAGAGGCTATACCTTC. This translates into CASSLGWGELRGYTF.

V gene TRBV5-1 combines with J gene TRBJ2-1; 10 bases agree with TRBD1. V was clipped by 2 bases and J by 2 bases; unmatched bases: 1. Per germline, CDR1 SGHRS and CDR2 YFSETQ. The CDR3 sequence is 15 residues long. Here the CDR3 reads CASSFGTGAYNEQFF. CDR3 nucleotide sequence: TGCGCCAGCAGCTTCGGGACAGGGGCCTACAATGAGCAGTTCTTC.

The chain is built from TRBV7-9 and TRBJ1-1, with 7 bases aligning to TRBD1. CDR1 and CDR2 (germline): SEHNR, FQNEAQ (reference sequence). CDR3 length: 14 residues. After removal of 5 bases from V and 3 bases from J, the junction contained 6 bases not matched to a gene. CDR3 nucleotides: TGTGCCAGCAGCCTGGGACAGTATTACACTGAAGCTTTCTTT. This codes for CASSLGQYYTEAFF.